The 14 T cell receptor beta chains given below trace back to one sample, sequenced in a study of blood T cell repertoires in COVID-19 (dated by TCRdb to 2020 to 2022). Library creation used the immunoSEQ multiplex PCR assay. Imported from immuneACCESS, the table was reduced by TCRdb to in-frame sequences with V and J called. These copies leave out some clones; in studies compared against another copy, an unresolved V gene accounts for under half, and the cause of the remainder is not known. Counted in this sample were fewer than 40,000 clones; about 85% of them appeared once. Approximately 15% of the sample belongs to the ten largest clones. The sequencing input was peripheral blood. The source of these receptors is a human donor in a cohort sampled during active COVID-19.

The chain links TRBV4-3 to TRBJ2-5; D is possibly TRBD2 (7 bases). Trimming took 2 bases from V and 10 from J, leaving 23 bases between them. This CDR3 has 16 amino acids. Germline CDR1 and CDR2: LGHNA and YSLEER. CDR3 nucleotide sequence: TGCGCCAGCAGCCAAAGAGGCGCGGGGGCCCAAGGGGTCCAGTACTTC. It is translated as CASSQRGAGAQGVQYF.

The gene calls are TRBV19 and TRBJ1-2; the D gene is possibly TRBD1 (5 bases). This CDR3 comprises 14 residues. V dropped 5 bases and J dropped 4 bases, with 14 bases sitting between them. The germline V gene encodes CDR1 LNHDA and CDR2 SQIVND (reference sequence). CDR3 protein: CASSEGVDSYGYTF. The CDR3 nucleotides are TGTGCCAGTAGTGAAGGGGTGGATAGCTATGGCTACACCTTC.

The V and J genes are TRBV11-2 and TRBJ1-6; 7 bases align to TRBD1. The J segment lost 7 bases and the V segment lost 4 bases, leaving 7 bases of the junction unmatched. CDR1 and CDR2 from the germline V gene are SGHAT and FQNNGV. The CDR3 is 15 residues long. The CDR3 sequence: CASSSLQGKNSPLHF. The CDR3 nucleotides read TGTGCCAGCAGCTCCTTACAGGGGAAAAATTCACCCCTCCACTTT.

This chain connects TRBV7-9 to TRBJ2-3; 8 positions match TRBD1. The V gene's germline CDR1 is SEHNR and CDR2 FQNEAQ (reference sequence). The CDR3 totals 15 residues. Losses at the gene ends were 5 bases for V and 4 bases for J; bases not matched to a gene: 8. As DNA, the CDR3 is TGTGCCAGCAGCACCAAGGACAGGGTAGCAGATACGCAGTATTTT. Its protein product is CASSTKDRVADTQYF.

Only a few counts were recorded for this clone. The V and J genes are TRBV27 and TRBJ1-6, with 9 bases lining up with TRBD1. CDR3 size: 14 residues. The ends lost 6 bases at V and 10 bases at J; junction bases unmatched: 7. Germline loops: CDR1 MNHEY, CDR2 SMNVEV (reference sequence). This chain's CDR3 is CASSLGTGYSPLHF. DNA of the CDR3: TGTGCCAGCAGCCTGGGGACAGGGTACTCACCCCTCCACTTT.

The rearrangement joins TRBV7-8 to TRBJ1-3; tentative D call: TRBD1 (6 bases). The CDR3 extends over 14 amino acids. The germline gives CDR1 SGHVS, CDR2 FQNEAQ. Between the trimmed V and J ends, which lost 8 bases and 3 bases, there was a span of 14 bases. The CDR3 region is CASRGGRDGNTIYF. The DNA for the CDR3 is TGTGCCAGCCGTGGGGGCAGGGATGGAAACACCATATATTTT.

Here the CDR3 DNA reads TGTGCCAGCTCACCAGCGATGACAGGGGGCCTTCTGGAGCAGTACTTC. This translates into CASSPAMTGGLLEQYF. The chain carries TRBV18 and TRBJ2-7; 10 nucleotides match TRBD1. CDR1 KGHSH and CDR2 LQKENI come from the germline V gene. V shed 2 bases and J 7 bases; nucleotides not matched to a gene: 11. The CDR3 extends over 16 amino acids.

J is TRBJ2-5 and V is TRBV7-9, with 7 bases lining up with TRBD2. The CDR3 is 13 residues long. Per germline, CDR1 SEHNR and CDR2 FQNEAQ (reference sequence). V lost 8 bases, J lost 6 bases, and 9 bases stayed unmatched. The DNA of the CDR3 is TGTGCCAGCGCCCGAGGGGAGGGTAAGACCCAGTACTTC. This translates into CASARGEGKTQYF.

The rearrangement uses TRBV2 and TRBJ2-7; 10 nucleotides agree with TRBD1. The V gene's germline CDR1 is SNHLY and CDR2 FYNNEI. CDR3 length equals 15 residues. V lost 10 bases and J lost 5; bases outside the gene matches: 14. The CDR3 region is CATTGDGTGVDEQYF. Here the CDR3 DNA reads TGTGCCACCACTGGGGACGGGACAGGGGTTGACGAGCAGTACTTC.

The V and J genes are TRBV3-1 (or the pseudogene TRBV3-2) and TRBJ2-1, with D tentatively TRBD2 (5 bases). The V end lost 1 base, the J end lost 10 bases, and 8 bases lay between the germline ends. CDR1 and CDR2 from the germline V gene are LGHDT and YNNKEL (reference sequence). The CDR3 totals 12 residues. CDR3 protein: CASSQGRAEQFF. CDR3 DNA: TGTGCCAGCAGCCAAGGGCGGGCCGAGCAGTTCTTC.

The chain employs TRBV10-3 and TRBJ1-4; no clear D. With 0 bases removed from V and 5 bases from J, the gap between germline ends came to 7 bases. This CDR3 has 14 amino acids. The germline V gene encodes CDR1 ENHRY and CDR2 SYGVKD. CDR3 loop: CAISESTENEKLFF. The CDR3 DNA sequence: TGTGCCATCAGTGAGTCGACGGAGAATGAAAAACTGTTTTTT.

This clone was detected once. The chain combines TRBV7-3 with TRBJ2-1; D may be TRBD1 (6 bases). V was trimmed by 6 bases and J by 5 bases, leaving 11 bases between them. This CDR3 is built from 13 residues. The V gene's germline CDR1 is SGHTA and CDR2 FQGTGA. The CDR3 is CASSLGANNEQFF. The CDR3 bases are TGTGCCAGCAGTTTGGGGGCGAACAATGAGCAGTTCTTC.

This clone was recorded once. The rearrangement links TRBV4-2 to TRBJ2-3; TRBD2 is a possible D gene (5 bases). The V end lost 2 bases, the J end lost 4 bases, and 16 bases lay between the germline ends. CDR1 and CDR2 (germline): LGHNA, YNFKEQ. This CDR3 has 16 residues. Written as DNA, the CDR3 is TGTGCCAGCAGCCAACAAACTAGAGGACGGCCAGATACGCAGTATTTT. Its protein product is CASSQQTRGRPDTQYF.

The chain employs TRBV7-2 and TRBJ1-1; D is perhaps TRBD1 (6 bases). Germline V gene sequence: CDR1 SGHTA, CDR2 FQGNSA. The CDR3 loop spans 15 amino acids. V lost 1 base and J lost 5, with 14 bases in between. CDR3 amino acids: CASSLEAQGGTEAFF. DNA for the CDR3: TGTGCCAGCAGCTTAGAAGCACAGGGTGGGACTGAAGCTTTCTTT.